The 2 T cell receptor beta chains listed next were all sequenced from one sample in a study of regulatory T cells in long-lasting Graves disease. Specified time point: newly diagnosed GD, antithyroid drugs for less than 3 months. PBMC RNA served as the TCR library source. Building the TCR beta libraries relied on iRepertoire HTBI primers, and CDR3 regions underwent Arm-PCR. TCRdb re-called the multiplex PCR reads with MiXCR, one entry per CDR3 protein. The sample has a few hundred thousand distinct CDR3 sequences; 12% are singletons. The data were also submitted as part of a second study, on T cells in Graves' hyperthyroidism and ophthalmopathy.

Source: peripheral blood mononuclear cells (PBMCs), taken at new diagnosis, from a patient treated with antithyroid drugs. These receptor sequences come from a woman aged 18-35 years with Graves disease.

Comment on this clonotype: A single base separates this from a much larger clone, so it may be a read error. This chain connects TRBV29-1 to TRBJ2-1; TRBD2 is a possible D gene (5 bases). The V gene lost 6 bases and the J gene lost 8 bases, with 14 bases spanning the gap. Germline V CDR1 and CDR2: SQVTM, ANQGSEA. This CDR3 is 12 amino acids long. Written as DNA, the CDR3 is TGCAGCGTAGATGCGGGCTTGGATGAGCAGTTCTTC. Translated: CSVDAGLDEQFF.

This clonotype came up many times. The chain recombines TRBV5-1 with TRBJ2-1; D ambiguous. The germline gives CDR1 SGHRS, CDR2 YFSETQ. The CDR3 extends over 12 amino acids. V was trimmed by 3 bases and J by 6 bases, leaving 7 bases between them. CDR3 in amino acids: CASSSWGNEQFF. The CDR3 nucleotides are TGCGCCAGCAGCTCCTGGGGCAATGAGCAGTTCTTC. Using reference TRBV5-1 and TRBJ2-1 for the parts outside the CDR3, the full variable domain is KAGVTQTPRYLIKTRGQQVTLSCSPISGHRSVSWYQQTPGQGLQFLFEYFSETQRNKGNFPGRFSGRQFSNSRSEMNVSTLELGDSALYLCASSSWGNEQFFGPGTRLTVL.